The present entry profiles one T cell receptor (beta chain) with its context. The data were taken from a study of blood T cell repertoires in COVID-19. In the study overall: The origin of the acute and convalescent COVID-19 samples was the United States, Italy and Spain. T cells, B-cell-depleted T cells, or PBMCs supplied cDNA or gDNA.

Germline V lookup: CDR1 SGHTA, CDR2 FQGNSA. Trimming cost V 0 bases and J 2 bases, with 13 bases left between them. There are 16 residues in the CDR3. In the authors' workflow: Amplification of reference gene primers provided the estimated nucleated cell counts. Produced via immunoSEQ multiplex PCR; TCRdb's table is partial and in-frame only. V and J calls and clone size are given by that table; D and trimming were obtained from the DNA. The sample has around 100,000 clones, approximately 80% seen once. V and J are TRBV7-2 and TRBJ1-2; D ambiguous. The sequenced sample consisted of peripheral blood. This receptor was taken from a woman aged 40 to 50 with acute or convalescent COVID-19. The CDR3 DNA sequence: TGTGCCAGCAGCTTAGCTTCTCCAGGCTTAAACTATGGCTACACCTTC. Protein: CASSLASPGLNYGYTF.